Presented here are 8 T cell receptor beta chains from one specimen sequenced in a study of blood T cell repertoires in COVID-19. The data were produced by immunoSEQ multiplex PCR, yet TCRdb's version contains in-frame clones alone and is incomplete. This table holds roughly 140,000 clones, approximately 78% found once. The sequenced sample was peripheral blood. Receptors originate from a woman over 75 with acute or convalescent COVID-19.

The chain couples TRBV5-1 to TRBJ2-7; TRBD1 aligns across 9 bases. J was trimmed by 1 base and V by 4 bases; bases with no gene match: 9. Germline CDR1 is SGHRS and CDR2 is YFSETQ. The CDR3 runs to 16 residues. CDR3 region: CASSEKDRGISYEQYF. The CDR3 DNA reads as TGCGCCAGCAGCGAGAAGGACAGGGGAATTTCCTACGAGCAGTACTTC.

The chain recombines TRBV6-2 or TRBV6-3 with TRBJ1-2, with TRBD1 matching 9 bases. CDR3 length equals 14 residues. Germline values: CDR1 MNHEY, CDR2 SVGEGT. Trimming cost V 2 bases and J 8 bases; bases outside gene matches: 6. This chain's CDR3 is CASSYGTGIFGYTF. For the CDR3, the DNA is TGTGCCAGCAGTTACGGGACAGGGATCTTCGGCTACACCTTC.

This chain links TRBV2 with TRBJ1-4; 7 bases map to TRBD1. Germline V gene lookup returns CDR1 SNHLY and CDR2 FYNNEI. The CDR3 sequence is 14 residues long. The trim removed 3 bases at V and 5 bases at J, leaving 3 bases unmatched. CDR3 in amino acids: CASSDGTANEKLFF. The DNA of the CDR3 is TGTGCCAGCAGTGATGGGACAGCCAATGAAAAACTGTTTTTT.

In its sample, this clone was seen once. This chain uses TRBV7-2 with TRBJ1-3; 8 bases align to TRBD1. V lost 5 bases to trimming and J lost 4 bases; unmatched junction nucleotides: 7. This CDR3 is built from 15 residues. Germline CDR1 is SGHTA and CDR2 is FQGNSA. In DNA, the CDR3 is TGTGCCAGCAGCAAAAACAGGGGGGGAGGAAACACCATATATTTT. It codes for CASSKNRGGGNTIYF.

J is TRBJ1-3 and V is TRBV7-9, with D perhaps TRBD1 (6 bases). CDR3 length equals 14 residues. Per the germline V gene, CDR1 is SEHNR and CDR2 is FQNEAQ (reference sequence). The V gene lost 5 bases and the J gene lost 8 bases, with 16 bases spanning the gap. The CDR3 DNA reads TGTGCCAGCAGCCCCATAAATTACAGGGACACCATATATTTT. Encoded protein: CASSPINYRDTIYF.

CDR3 protein: CATGGTGVTEAFF. In nucleotides, the CDR3 is TGTGCCACCGGAGGGACAGGGGTCACTGAAGCTTTCTTT. This chain joins TRBV2 and TRBJ1-1; TRBD1 agrees at 10 bases. Per the germline V gene, CDR1 is SNHLY and CDR2 is FYNNEI. V was clipped by 10 bases and J by 4 bases; unmatched bases: 6. This CDR3 region has 13 residues.

The rearrangement uses TRBV21-1 and TRBJ1-1; the table's D gene call, TRBD1, was not cross checked with the DNA. TRBV21-1 has pseudogene status. The CDR3 runs to 15 residues. The CDR3 protein is CASTRGQGIQGEAFF. In DNA, the CDR3 is TGTGCCAGCACCCGGGGACAGGGAATACAGGGTGAAGCTTTCTTT.

The V and J genes are TRBV28 and TRBJ2-1; 7 bases line up with TRBD1. Germline CDR1 is MDHEN and CDR2 is SYDVKM. The CDR3 loop spans 17 amino acids. Trimming at V came to 4 bases and at J to 8 bases, leaving 17 bases not matched to a gene. CDR3 protein: CASSYPERGRPGHEQFF. CDR3 nucleotide sequence: TGTGCCAGCAGTTACCCCGAGAGGGGGCGGCCGGGGCATGAGCAGTTCTTC.